The next 5 T cell receptor beta chains were all read from a single sample in a study of T-cell memory formation after mild COVID-19. Via MiXCR, TCRdb re-called the 5' RACE reads, giving one row per CDR3 protein. Among around 340,000 distinct CDR3 sequences listed, over 10% were seen once. Sequencing was done on a sample of PBMCs or a T cell subset sorted from them (not recorded which). These receptor sequences come from a man aged 18-30 years who had mild COVID-19 (a few samples of this study predate the infection). Cell type and time point are not known.

A single count supports this clonotype. This sequence joins TRBV18 and TRBJ2-1, with TRBD2 as a possible D gene (6 bases). CDR1 and CDR2 from the germline V gene are KGHSH and LQKENI. V gave up 6 bases and J gave up 3 bases, with 12 bases separating them. The CDR3 spans 14 residues. CDR3 in amino acids: CASSGDFLYNEQFF. The CDR3 DNA reads as TGTGCCAGCTCGGGGGACTTCCTCTACAATGAGCAGTTCTTC.

V is TRBV28 and J is TRBJ1-5; D perhaps matches TRBD1 (5 bases). V gave up 7 bases and J gave up 4 bases, with 11 bases separating them. Germline-derived CDR1 and CDR2 are MDHEN and SYDVKM. The CDR3 loop spans 13 amino acids. The chain's CDR3 is CASKEGYNQPQHF. In DNA, the CDR3 is TGTGCCAGCAAGGAGGGGTATAATCAGCCCCAGCATTTT.

V is TRBV7-8 and J is TRBJ2-1; D possibly corresponds to TRBD2 (5 bases). Germline CDR1 SGHVS, CDR2 FQNEAQ. The CDR3 is 15 amino acids. V lost 4 bases, J lost 4 bases, and 14 bases lay in between. CDR3 sequence: CASSSRRTSYNEQFF. The CDR3, as DNA: TGTGCCAGCAGCTCGCGTCGGACTTCTTACAATGAGCAGTTCTTC.

There are a few counts of this clonotype. The chain joins TRBV20-1 to TRBJ2-6; 7 bases fit TRBD1. J gave up 2 bases and V 6 bases, and 4 bases lay outside the gene matches. Germline lookup yields CDR1 DFQATT and CDR2 SNEGSKA (reference sequence). This CDR3 comprises 14 residues. The DNA of the CDR3 is TGCAGTGCGGGGCAGGGGGCTGGGGCCAACGTCCTGACTTTC. It yields the protein CSAGQGAGANVLTF.

The gene calls are TRBV20-1 and TRBJ2-3; D possibly corresponds to TRBD1 (5 bases). CDR3 length: 14 amino acids. Trimming removed 1 base from V and 0 bases from J, with 8 bases in between. The germline CDR1 and CDR2 sequences are DFQATT and SNEGSKA (reference sequence). CDR3 loop: CSARGQFSTDTQYF. The DNA for the CDR3 is TGCAGTGCTAGAGGACAGTTCAGCACAGATACGCAGTATTTT.